The 28 T cell receptor beta chains below all came from one sample that was sequenced in a study of blood T cell repertoires in COVID-19. Sequenced by immunoSEQ multiplex PCR; TCRdb stores in-frame clones only, minus some. The table has 30,000 or so clones, 80% to 90% seen once. The sample taken for sequencing was peripheral blood. These TCRs come from an older man with acute or convalescent COVID-19.

This clone was seen a few times. The chain joins TRBV27 to TRBJ1-4, with D maybe TRBD1 (6 bases). Trimming took off 4 bases at V and 5 bases at J, with 8 bases between the two ends. CDR3 size: 13 residues. Germline CDR1 is MNHEY and CDR2 is SMNVEV (reference sequence). CDR3 region: CASSWGLNEKLFF. The CDR3 bases are TGTGCCAGCAGTTGGGGGCTCAATGAAAAACTGTTTTTT.

V gene TRBV9 combines with J gene TRBJ1-2, with D tentatively TRBD1 (6 bases). Trimming shortened V by 2 bases and J by 4 bases, and 15 bases separated the two germline ends. Germline V gene lookup returns CDR1 SGDLS and CDR2 YYNGEE. This CDR3 spans 15 amino acids. The CDR3 nucleotides are TGTGCCAGCAGCGTGGAAAATACAGGGCTCTATGGCTACACCTTC. Amino acid sequence: CASSVENTGLYGYTF.

The V gene is TRBV12-3 or TRBV12-4, the J gene TRBJ1-2; 11 bases agree with TRBD1. V was pared by 4 bases and J by 7 bases, with 2 bases of the junction left unmatched. The CDR3 totals 13 residues. The CDR3: CASSWGQGVGYTF. CDR3 bases: TGTGCCAGCAGTTGGGGACAGGGGGTTGGCTACACCTTC.

The sample holds a few counts of this clone. CDR3 sequence (DNA): TGTGCCAGCAGCCAGTGGAGCAGGGGACAGGGAGGGAAGTCACCCCTCCACTTT. It specifies CASSQWSRGQGGKSPLHF. This rearrangement joins TRBV3-1 (or the pseudogene TRBV3-2) to TRBJ1-6; 9 bases align to TRBD1. CDR1 and CDR2 from the germline V gene are LGHDT and YNNKEL (reference sequence). J was trimmed by 10 bases and V by 3 bases; bases with no gene match: 16. The CDR3 loop spans 18 amino acids.

The rearrangement uses TRBV5-8 and TRBJ1-2, with D uncertain. This CDR3 region has 14 residues. The germline V gene has CDR1 SGHTS and CDR2 YDEGEE. Deletions cut 1 base from V and 3 bases from J, with 10 bases between. In nucleotides, the CDR3 is TGTGCCAGCAGCTTGATGACTCCCGACTATGGCTACACCTTC. It translates to CASSLMTPDYGYTF. The whole variable domain, remainder taken from reference TRBV5-8 and TRBJ1-2, is EAGVTQSPTHLIKTRGQQATLRCSPISGHTSVYWYQQALGLGLQFLLWYDEGEERNRGNFPPRFSGRQFPNYSSELNVNALELEDSALYLCASSLMTPDYGYTFGSGTRLTVV.

V and J are TRBV5-6 and TRBJ2-3, with TRBD1 matching 8 bases. Germline V gives CDR1 SGHDT, CDR2 YYEEEE. This CDR3 spans 14 amino acids. With 4 bases clipped from V and 5 bases from J, the junction kept 6 bases outside the gene matches. CDR3 sequence reads: CASSLQGVVDTQYF. The CDR3, as DNA: TGTGCCAGCAGCCTACAGGGGGTCGTAGATACGCAGTATTTT.

The rearrangement joins TRBV5-1 to TRBJ1-4; D is ambiguous. The CDR3 covers 15 residues. Trimming pared 4 bases from V and 0 bases from J, leaving 10 bases between. Germline CDR1 and CDR2: SGHRS and YFSETQ. In DNA form, the CDR3 reads TGCGCCAGCAGCGAAAACTCTGCAACTAATGAAAAACTGTTTTTT. Translation: CASSENSATNEKLFF.

This chain connects TRBV28 to TRBJ1-1; 9 bases are shared with TRBD1. This CDR3 comprises 14 residues. Losses at the gene ends were 7 bases for V and 5 bases for J; bases not matched to a gene: 8. CDR1 MDHEN and CDR2 SYDVKM come from the germline V gene. CDR3 region: CASTKQGARTEAFF. In DNA form, the CDR3 reads TGTGCCAGCACAAAACAGGGGGCGCGTACTGAAGCTTTCTTT.

The chain has TRBV7-9 and TRBJ1-2; D gene ambiguous. The length of the CDR3 is 12 residues. The ends were cut back, 5 bases at V and 7 bases at J, with 11 bases in the middle. Germline assignment: CDR1 SEHNR and CDR2 FQNEAQ (reference sequence). CDR3 residues: CASSRRDAGYTF. CDR3 bases: TGTGCCAGCAGCCGCCGGGATGCTGGCTACACCTTC.

The chain combines TRBV2 with TRBJ2-1; 7 bases are a match to TRBD2. Germline assignment: CDR1 SNHLY and CDR2 FYNNEI. The CDR3 spans 14 residues. With V trimmed by 4 bases and J by 9 bases, 9 bases remained unmatched. As DNA, the CDR3 is TGTGCCAGCAGTGTAGGGAGCGGGGTTAGTGAGCAGTTCTTC. Protein sequence: CASSVGSGVSEQFF.

This clone was picked up one time. This chain links TRBV7-2 with TRBJ2-1; D is possibly TRBD1 (5 bases). The germline gives CDR1 SGHTA, CDR2 FQGNSA. The CDR3 has 15 residues. V lost 5 bases to trimming and J lost 3 bases, with 14 bases between them. The CDR3 DNA reads as TGTGCCAGCAGCGCCTGGACAAGGGGCTACAATGAGCAGTTCTTC. Protein product: CASSAWTRGYNEQFF.

V is TRBV10-3 and J is TRBJ2-2; tentatively, D is TRBD1 (5 bases). V was clipped by 4 bases and J by 4 bases, with 13 bases between them. Germline V gives CDR1 ENHRY, CDR2 SYGVKD. The CDR3 has 15 residues. The CDR3 DNA follows: TGTGCCATCAGTGTTACAGGCTTGGGCACCGGGGAGCTGTTTTTT. Translating gives CAISVTGLGTGELFF.

This clone was detected only once. The chain is built from TRBV11-2 and TRBJ2-1; D call uncertain. There are 12 residues in the CDR3. Germline V gene data show CDR1 as SGHAT and CDR2 as FQNNGV. V lost 0 bases to trimming and J lost 7 bases, with 4 bases between them. The CDR3 spells CASSLDRNEQFF. CDR3 DNA: TGTGCCAGCAGCTTAGATCGTAATGAGCAGTTCTTC.

The chain is built from TRBV14 and TRBJ2-2; 8 nucleotides line up with TRBD1. With V trimmed by 4 bases and J by 9 bases, 13 bases remained unmatched. Germline-derived CDR1 and CDR2 are SGHDN and FVKESK. This CDR3 is 16 amino acids long. CDR3 nucleotide sequence: TGTGCCAGCAGCCCCGTTGGACAGGGAGCCCACCGGGAGCTGTTTTTT. As protein: CASSPVGQGAHRELFF.

The V call is TRBV5-1, the J call TRBJ1-1, with unresolved D. CDR3 size: 14 residues. Trimming removed 1 base at V and 4 bases at J, with 11 bases between. Germline CDR1 and CDR2: SGHRS and YFSETQ. CDR3 DNA: TGCGCCAGCAGCTTGTTCGGGGAGGGCACTGAAGCTTTCTTT. It translates to CASSLFGEGTEAFF.

This clone was counted a single time. This chain uses TRBV5-1 with TRBJ2-5; maybe TRBD1 (5 bases). V dropped 0 bases and J dropped 6 bases, with 12 bases sitting between them. Germline-derived CDR1 and CDR2 are SGHRS and YFSETQ. This CDR3 comprises 14 residues. In DNA, the CDR3 is TGCGCCAGCAGCTTGGGCGGCAGGGAAAAGACCCAGTACTTC. Translating it yields CASSLGGREKTQYF.

This clone appeared a single time. The gene calls are TRBV7-9 and TRBJ2-3; D is unresolved. V lost 4 bases, J lost 1 base, and 12 bases lay in between. This CDR3 has 15 amino acids. Germline V gene sequence: CDR1 SEHNR, CDR2 FQNEAQ (reference sequence). The DNA of the CDR3 is TGTGCCAGCAGCTCCCCCCTAGTAGGCACAGATACGCAGTATTTT. Residues: CASSSPLVGTDTQYF.

The chain couples TRBV5-5 to TRBJ2-5, with TRBD2 matching over 8 bases. Germline assignment: CDR1 SGHKS and CDR2 YYEKEE (reference sequence). The CDR3 sequence is 15 residues long. Trimming removed 4 bases from V and 4 bases from J; junction bases left unmatched: 9. This CDR3 is CASSHGRGLPETQYF. The CDR3 DNA reads TGTGCCAGCAGCCACGGGAGGGGTCTTCCAGAGACCCAGTACTTC. Together with reference TRBV5-5 and TRBJ2-5, the CDR3 gives the full variable domain: DAGVTQSPTHLIKTRGQQVTLRCSPISGHKSVSWYQQVLGQGPQFIFQYYEKEERGRGNFPDRFSARQFPNYSSELNVNALLLGDSALYLCASSHGRGLPETQYFGPGTRLLVL.

The chain links TRBV9 to TRBJ2-7; 8 bases align to TRBD1. Per the germline V gene, CDR1 is SGDLS and CDR2 is YYNGEE. V lost 5 bases, J lost 1 base, and 5 bases stayed unmatched. This CDR3 has 14 residues. The CDR3 spells CASSRTGRSYEQYF. The CDR3 DNA follows: TGTGCCAGCAGTCGGACAGGGCGGTCCTACGAGCAGTACTTC.

This sequence joins TRBV5-1 and TRBJ1-6, with TRBD1 matching over 8 bases. Germline CDR1 is SGHRS and CDR2 is YFSETQ. The CDR3 covers 16 residues. Trimming cost V 5 bases and J 6 bases; bases outside gene matches: 10. This CDR3 is CASRPQDRAPNSPLHF. CDR3 nucleotide sequence: TGCGCCAGCAGACCTCAGGACAGGGCTCCTAATTCACCCCTCCACTTT.

The chain has TRBV18 and TRBJ1-5, with D perhaps matching TRBD1 (5 bases). Between the trimmed V and J ends, which lost 3 bases and 4 bases, there was a span of 10 bases. Germline CDR1 reads KGHSH; CDR2 reads LQKENI. The CDR3 extends over 14 amino acids. Here the CDR3 DNA reads TGTGCCAGCTCACCCAGGGCGGGGAATCAGCCCCAGCATTTT. It codes for CASSPRAGNQPQHF.

CDR3 region: CAISETGTVSGNTIYF. The CDR3 DNA sequence: TGTGCCATCAGTGAAACGGGGACAGTCTCTGGAAACACCATATATTTT. The chain combines TRBV10-3 with TRBJ1-3; 7 nucleotides agree with TRBD1. J lost 0 bases, V lost 3 bases, and 5 bases had no gene match. Germline V gives CDR1 ENHRY, CDR2 SYGVKD. The CDR3 sequence is 16 residues long.

The genes are TRBV18 and TRBJ1-1; 7 nucleotides line up with TRBD1. V lost 2 bases, J lost 5 bases, and 5 bases stayed unmatched. Germline V gene sequence: CDR1 KGHSH, CDR2 LQKENI. The CDR3 is 14 amino acids. The DNA for the CDR3 is TGTGCCAGCTCACCAACCGGGACAGAAACTGAAGCTTTCTTT. Its translation is CASSPTGTETEAFF.

This chain uses TRBV10-3 with TRBJ2-3; D is uncertain. V lost 8 bases, J lost 5 bases, and 17 bases lay in between. From germline, CDR1 is ENHRY and CDR2 SYGVKD. The CDR3 consists of 14 residues. CDR3 DNA: TGTGCCATCGGAGCGATAGCCCTCGGAGATACGCAGTATTTT. Protein product: CAIGAIALGDTQYF.

The chain links TRBV30 to TRBJ1-2, with D tentatively TRBD1 (6 bases). Per the germline V gene, CDR1 is GTSNPN and CDR2 is SVGIG (reference sequence). The CDR3 consists of 12 residues. Trimming left V 5 bases short and J 3 bases short, with 10 bases between. CDR3 loop: CAWAWGHYGYTF. The CDR3 bases are TGTGCCTGGGCTTGGGGGCACTATGGCTACACCTTC.

CDR3 region: CASSLTGGPEAFF. CDR3 DNA: TGTGCCAGCAGCCTTACAGGGGGGCCTGAAGCTTTCTTT. The chain has TRBV2 and TRBJ1-1; 8 positions match TRBD1. Trimming cost V 6 bases and J 6 bases; bases outside gene matches: 6. Germline loops: CDR1 SNHLY, CDR2 FYNNEI. The CDR3 is made up of 13 amino acids.

The chain carries TRBV2 and TRBJ2-3; TRBD2 matches at 13 bases. The trim removed 10 bases at V and 0 bases at J, leaving 13 bases unmatched. This CDR3 comprises 18 residues. Germline CDR1 SNHLY, CDR2 FYNNEI. The CDR3 coding sequence is TGTGCCAACGCCCCCGGGACTAGCGGGGCACCTAGCACAGATACGCAGTATTTT. Protein product: CANAPGTSGAPSTDTQYF.

The chain links TRBV2 to TRBJ1-4; 12 positions agree with TRBD1. The ends lost 4 bases at V and 8 bases at J; junction bases unmatched: 5. Looked up from germline, CDR1 is SNHLY and CDR2 is FYNNEI. There are 15 residues in the CDR3. The CDR3 loop reads CASSGRDRGPEKLFF. The CDR3 DNA follows: TGTGCCAGCAGTGGGCGGGACAGGGGGCCCGAAAAACTGTTTTTT. Using reference TRBV2 and TRBJ1-4 for the parts outside the CDR3, the full variable domain is EPEVTQTPSHQVTQMGQEVILRCVPISNHLYFYWYRQILGQKVEFLVSFYNNEISEKSEIFDDQFSVERPDGSNFTLKIRSTKLEDSAMYFCASSGRDRGPEKLFFGSGTQLSVL.